Listed here are 28 T cell receptor beta chains from one sample, sequenced in a study of blood T cell repertoires in COVID-19. The repertoire was sequenced with immunoSEQ multiplex PCR; TCRdb's copy has only in-frame clones and lacks some. The sample has hundreds of thousands of clones, around 88% seen once. Specimen: peripheral blood. The source is an older woman with COVID-19, enrolled during active disease.

The V gene is TRBV24-1, the J gene TRBJ1-2; D remains ambiguous. The CDR3 is 13 residues long. Germline V gene data show CDR1 as KGHDR and CDR2 as SFDVKD. Trimming removed 2 bases at V and 7 bases at J, with 10 bases between. The CDR3 DNA reads TGTGCCACCAGTGATTGGGAAGGGAGTGGCTACACCTTC. It encodes CATSDWEGSGYTF.

J is TRBJ2-7 and V is TRBV18; tentative D call: TRBD2 (5 bases). Germline values: CDR1 KGHSH, CDR2 LQKENI. This CDR3 has 15 amino acids. V shed 0 bases and J shed 2 bases, with 11 bases lying between them. CDR3 bases: TGTGCCAGCTCACCACCGAGCGCGAGGGCCTACGAGCAGTACTTC. Its protein is CASSPPSARAYEQYF. The full variable domain, in which reference TRBV18 and TRBJ2-7 provide the parts outside the CDR3, is NAGVMQNPRHLVRRRGQEARLRCSPMKGHSHVYWYRQLPEEGLKFMVYLQKENIIDESGMPKERFSAEFPKEGPSILRIQQVVRGDSAAYFCASSPPSARAYEQYFGPGTRLTVT.

The gene calls are TRBV18 and TRBJ1-2; TRBD1 might be the D (6 bases). The germline V and J ends were trimmed by 0 bases and 3 bases, with 11 bases remaining between them. CDR3 size: 15 residues. CDR1 is KGHSH and CDR2 is LQKENI in the germline V gene. DNA of the CDR3: TGTGCCAGCTCACCACCACAAACAGGGCACTATGGCTACACCTTC. Its translation is CASSPPQTGHYGYTF.

Only one count was recorded for this clone. The chain has TRBV28 and TRBJ2-7; no definite D call. The CDR3 runs to 12 residues. Trimming cost V 5 bases and J 2 bases, with 7 bases left between them. Germline loops: CDR1 MDHEN, CDR2 SYDVKM. The CDR3 region is CASSTNPYEQYF. As DNA, the CDR3 is TGTGCCAGCAGTACTAACCCCTACGAGCAGTACTTC. The full variable domain, its missing parts supplied by reference TRBV28 and TRBJ2-7, is DVKVTQSSRYLVKRTGEKVFLECVQDMDHENMFWYRQDPGLGLRLIYFSYDVKMKEKGDIPEGYSVSREKKERFSLILESASTNQTSMYLCASSTNPYEQYFGPGTRLTVT.

This clone was seen once. The gene calls are TRBV5-1 and TRBJ2-1; D uncertain. The CDR3 is made up of 15 amino acids. The germline V gene encodes CDR1 SGHRS and CDR2 YFSETQ. V was pared by 0 bases and J by 4 bases, with 11 bases between. For the CDR3, the DNA is TGCGCCAGCAGCTTGGACGAGCGCCGATACAATGAGCAGTTCTTC. It translates to CASSLDERRYNEQFF. Drawing the rest from reference TRBV5-1 and TRBJ2-1, the complete variable domain is KAGVTQTPRYLIKTRGQQVTLSCSPISGHRSVSWYQQTPGQGLQFLFEYFSETQRNKGNFPGRFSGRQFSNSRSEMNVSTLELGDSALYLCASSLDERRYNEQFFGPGTRLTVL.

CDR3 sequence: CASSLDQGANTEAFF. The CDR3 DNA sequence: TGTGCCAGCAGCTTGGATCAGGGGGCGAACACTGAAGCTTTCTTT. The chain is built from TRBV5-5 and TRBJ1-1, with 8 nucleotides matching TRBD1. CDR3 size: 15 residues. The germline V gene encodes CDR1 SGHKS and CDR2 YYEKEE (reference sequence). V lost 0 bases to trimming and J lost 1 base; unmatched junction nucleotides: 2.

The chain recombines TRBV5-1 with TRBJ1-1, with D possibly being TRBD1 (6 bases). Trimming left V 9 bases short and J 2 bases short, with 14 bases between. This CDR3 contains 13 residues. In germline, CDR1 is SGHRS, CDR2 YFSETQ. Written as DNA, the CDR3 is TGCGCCACCGCGGACAGCCCCAACACTGAAGCTTTCTTT. This translates into CATADSPNTEAFF.

The chain combines TRBV7-8 with TRBJ2-1; tentatively, D is TRBD1 (6 bases). This CDR3 region has 17 residues. Per the germline V gene, CDR1 is SGHVS and CDR2 is FQNEAQ. The V and J ends lost 5 bases and 1 base respectively, with 18 bases between them. The CDR3 is CASSVNTGSWSYNEQFF. In nucleotides, the CDR3 is TGTGCCAGCAGCGTAAACACAGGGAGTTGGTCCTACAATGAGCAGTTCTTC.

V is TRBV27 and J is TRBJ1-2, with TRBD1 matching over 7 bases. The CDR3 has 12 residues. Germline assignment: CDR1 MNHEY and CDR2 SMNVEV (reference sequence). V gave up 4 bases and J gave up 9 bases; unmatched junction bases: 5. DNA of the CDR3: TGTGCCAGCAGTTCCACGACAGGGCGCTACACCTTC. This translates into CASSSTTGRYTF.

This clone has only a few counts. The chain combines TRBV5-6 with TRBJ1-6; D is perhaps TRBD1 (6 bases). Germline V lookup: CDR1 SGHDT, CDR2 YYEEEE. CDR3 length: 15 amino acids. V was clipped by 7 bases and J by 7 bases, with 18 bases between them. This CDR3 is CASLPSGDGNSPLHF. The CDR3 DNA reads TGTGCCAGCCTACCTTCAGGGGATGGGAATTCACCCCTCCACTTT.

This rearrangement joins TRBV11-2 to TRBJ2-1; 9 nucleotides line up with TRBD2. In germline, CDR1 is SGHAT, CDR2 FQNNGV. The CDR3 is 14 amino acids. Trimming took 6 bases from V and 9 from J; bases not matched to a gene: 9. Written as DNA, the CDR3 is TGTGCCAGCAGTCCTGTGGCGGGGGGGCGTGAGCAGTTCTTC. This sequence encodes CASSPVAGGREQFF.

The V call is TRBV28, the J call TRBJ2-7; 10 bases fit TRBD1. V gave up 6 bases and J gave up 5 bases; unmatched junction bases: 7. CDR3 length equals 14 residues. Germline V lookup: CDR1 MDHEN, CDR2 SYDVKM. This CDR3 reads CASRLGQGINEQYF. CDR3 DNA sequence: TGTGCCAGCAGGTTGGGACAGGGGATTAACGAGCAGTACTTC.

The chain has TRBV6-5 and TRBJ1-1; a possible D gene is TRBD1 (6 bases). Per germline, CDR1 MNHEY and CDR2 SVGAGI. This CDR3 has 16 amino acids. V lost 2 bases to trimming and J lost 2 bases, with 15 bases between them. The CDR3 DNA sequence: TGTGCCAGCAGTTACAAACCCCGGACAGCCAACACTGAAGCTTTCTTT. Translation: CASSYKPRTANTEAFF.

This chain connects TRBV2 to TRBJ1-5; D unclear. Trimming removed 7 bases at V and 7 bases at J, with 14 bases between. CDR1 SNHLY and CDR2 FYNNEI come from the germline V gene. The CDR3 contains 13 residues. CDR3 region: CASKEGGSQPQHF. DNA of the CDR3: TGTGCCAGCAAGGAGGGAGGGAGCCAGCCCCAGCATTTT.

The CDR3: CASSKEKGLAYEQFF. CDR3 nucleotides: TGTGCCAGCAGTAAGGAAAAGGGACTAGCCTATGAGCAGTTCTTC. The V gene is TRBV5-4, the J gene TRBJ2-1; 9 bases match TRBD2. Germline V gene sequence: CDR1 SGHNT, CDR2 YYREEE (reference sequence). CDR3 length: 15 amino acids. V lost 5 bases, J lost 8 bases, and 11 bases stayed unmatched.

The chain recombines TRBV6-5 with TRBJ2-7; maybe TRBD2 (5 bases). This CDR3 has 13 amino acids. The germline V gene has CDR1 MNHEY and CDR2 SVGAGI. Between the trimmed V and J ends, which lost 5 bases and 5 bases, there was a span of 13 bases. CDR3 protein: CASSNFGKHEQYF. CDR3 in DNA: TGTGCCAGCAGTAACTTCGGGAAACACGAGCAGTACTTC.

The chain is built from TRBV21-1 and TRBJ2-1; the table names TRBD1, a call not compared with the DNA. TRBV21-1 is flagged as a pseudogene. This CDR3 has 15 residues. CDR3 sequence (DNA): TGTGCCAGCAGCAAAGGGGGCTTCTTCCTTGGTGAGCAGTTCTTC. Translation gives CASSKGGFFLGEQFF.

This sequence joins TRBV28 and TRBJ1-2; a weak D match, TRBD1 (5 bases). The germline V gene encodes CDR1 MDHEN and CDR2 SYDVKM. The ends were cut back, 2 bases at V and 5 bases at J, with 6 bases in the middle. This CDR3 is built from 12 residues. In nucleotides, the CDR3 is TGTGCCAGCAGTTTACAGGGTTATGGCTACACCTTC. It is translated as CASSLQGYGYTF.

The chain uses TRBV7-8 and TRBJ1-6; tentatively, D is TRBD1 (5 bases). There are 15 residues in the CDR3. Between the trimmed V and J ends, which lost 1 base and 7 bases, there was a span of 11 bases. The germline V gene has CDR1 SGHVS and CDR2 FQNEAQ. CDR3 protein: CASSLGGSANSPLHF. CDR3 nucleotide sequence: TGTGCCAGCAGCTTAGGGGGCTCTGCGAATTCACCCCTCCACTTT.

This clone came up a few times. The CDR3: CASRTRKNTEAFF. CDR3 DNA: TGTGCCAGCAGAACCAGAAAGAACACTGAAGCTTTCTTT. The J gene is TRBJ1-1, the V gene TRBV6-5; D not resolved. V lost 6 bases to trimming and J lost 1 base, with 9 bases between them. Looked up from germline, CDR1 is MNHEY and CDR2 is SVGAGI. The CDR3 is 13 residues long.

Only one count was recorded for this clone. The chain combines TRBV9 with TRBJ1-1, with no clear D. Trimming took off 1 base at V and 5 bases at J, with 6 bases between the two ends. The germline CDR1 and CDR2 sequences are SGDLS and YYNGEE. This CDR3 spans 12 amino acids. CDR3 nucleotides: TGTGCCAGCAGCGTACCCAGAACTGAAGCTTTCTTT. Amino acids: CASSVPRTEAFF.

The gene calls are TRBV10-3 and TRBJ1-1; 10 nucleotides agree with TRBD1. The CDR3 length is 17 residues. The ends lost 2 bases at V and 1 base at J; junction bases unmatched: 7. The germline CDR1 and CDR2 sequences are ENHRY and SYGVKD. The CDR3 nucleotides read TGTGCCATCAGTGAGCCAAGACAGGGGGCGCGGAACACTGAAGCTTTCTTT. Residues: CAISEPRQGARNTEAFF.

This chain links TRBV4-3 with TRBJ1-1, with a tentative D call TRBD1 (5 bases). CDR1 and CDR2 from the germline V gene are LGHNA and YSLEER. This CDR3 comprises 14 residues. V was trimmed by 0 bases and J by 4 bases, leaving 9 bases between them. CDR3 nucleotide sequence: TGCGCCAGCAGCCAAGATCTAAGGGGCACTGAAGCTTTCTTT. As protein: CASSQDLRGTEAFF.

This clone appeared many times. This chain connects TRBV5-4 to TRBJ2-1; TRBD2 matches at 9 bases. Germline CDR1 SGHNT, CDR2 YYREEE (reference sequence). The CDR3 loop spans 15 amino acids. The trim removed 1 base at V and 10 bases at J, leaving 9 bases unmatched. CDR3 in DNA: TGTGCCAGCAGCTTGCTCGGCGGGGGGGCCAAAGAGCAGTTCTTC. Its translation is CASSLLGGGAKEQFF. Full variable domain (missing parts from reference TRBV5-4 and TRBJ2-1): ETGVTQSPTHLIKTRGQQVTLRCSSQSGHNTVSWYQQALGQGPQFIFQYYREEENGRGNFPPRFSGLQFPNYSSELNVNALELDDSALYLCASSLLGGGAKEQFFGPGTRLTVL.

The chain uses TRBV18 and TRBJ1-2, with 7 bases aligning to TRBD1. V shed 5 bases, J shed 2 bases, and the junction held 2 bases outside the gene matches. The V gene's germline CDR1 is KGHSH and CDR2 LQKENI. CDR3 length equals 13 residues. The CDR3 DNA reads as TGTGCCAGCTCAGGGGACAGCAACTATGGCTACACCTTC. Translated, it gives CASSGDSNYGYTF.

V and J are TRBV5-1 and TRBJ2-2; 8 bases align to TRBD1. V dropped 4 bases and J dropped 4; count of bases not matched to a gene: 3. CDR3 length equals 14 residues. The V gene's germline CDR1 is SGHRS and CDR2 YFSETQ. The CDR3 reads CASSKTGGTGELFF. CDR3 coding DNA: TGCGCCAGCAGCAAAACAGGGGGCACCGGGGAGCTGTTTTTT.

The rearrangement links TRBV7-6 to TRBJ2-2; TRBD1 is a possible D gene (5 bases). The V gene's germline CDR1 is SGHVS and CDR2 FNYEAQ. The CDR3 contains 13 residues. Trimming shortened V by 3 bases and J by 6 bases, and 8 bases separated the two germline ends. CDR3: CASSFQGPGELFF. DNA for the CDR3: TGTGCCAGCAGCTTTCAGGGCCCCGGGGAGCTGTTTTTT.

The chain carries TRBV7-2 and TRBJ1-1; D gene ambiguous. V lost 2 bases and J 1 base, leaving 5 bases between the germline ends. CDR1 is SGHTA, CDR2 FQGNSA, per germline. This CDR3 contains 13 residues. The CDR3 protein is CASSLNQNTEAFF. The CDR3 DNA is TGTGCCAGCAGCTTAAATCAGAACACTGAAGCTTTCTTT. Filled out from reference TRBV7-2 and TRBJ1-1, the complete variable domain reads GAGVSQSPSNKVTEKGKDVELRCDPISGHTALYWYRQSLGQGLEFLIYFQGNSAPDKSGLPSDRFSAERTGGSVSTLTIQRTQQEDSAVYLCASSLNQNTEAFFGQGTRLTVV.